What follows are 30 T cell receptor beta chains derived from one specimen sequenced in a study of shared clonotypes between healthy human individuals. Sequenced by immunoSEQ multiplex PCR; TCRdb stores in-frame clones only, minus some. Among about 1,800,000 clones, over 85% were seen once, and the ten largest hold under 1.5%. The naive CD8 population came from CD45RO-negative cells selected for CCR7, without terminally differentiated effector memory CD45RA+ cells. Sequencing was carried out using naive CD8+ T cells sorted from blood. The receptor source for this set is a man aged 18 to 29 in good health.

The chain combines TRBV9 with TRBJ2-7, with D possibly TRBD2 on 6 matching bases. CDR1 is SGDLS and CDR2 is YYNGEE in the germline V gene. The CDR3 runs to 14 residues. V gave up 0 bases and J gave up 5 bases, with 12 bases separating them. CDR3 amino acids: CASSVASREDEQYF. CDR3 sequence (DNA): TGTGCCAGCAGCGTAGCTTCCAGGGAGGACGAGCAGTACTTC.

V gene TRBV20-1 combines with J gene TRBJ2-1, with D perhaps matching TRBD2 (5 bases). CDR3 size: 11 residues. Per the germline V gene, CDR1 is DFQATT and CDR2 is SNEGSKA (reference sequence). This chain's CDR3 is CTSQRINEQFF. CDR3 DNA sequence: TGCACATCACAGCGGATCAATGAGCAGTTCTTC.

As concerns this clone: The sample contains more than one DNA sequence encoding this CDR3. This chain joins TRBV7-6 and TRBJ2-7, with D possibly matching TRBD2 (5 bases). Germline loops: CDR1 SGHVS, CDR2 FNYEAQ. Trimming removed 1 base at V and 4 bases at J, with 8 bases between. This CDR3 comprises 13 residues. CDR3 sequence: CASSLGRTYEQYF. In DNA, the CDR3 is TGTGCCAGCAGCTTAGGGAGGACGTACGAGCAGTACTTC.

The rearrangement links TRBV29-1 to TRBJ2-5; D remains unclear. Deletions cut 4 bases from V and 5 bases from J, with 23 bases between. CDR3 size: 16 residues. Germline CDR1 SQVTM, CDR2 ANQGSEA. Here the CDR3 reads CSVASTLAGEEETQYF. In DNA form, the CDR3 reads TGCAGCGTTGCATCCACCCTGGCAGGCGAGGAGGAGACCCAGTACTTC.

This sequence joins TRBV7-2 and TRBJ2-5; maybe TRBD1 (6 bases). The CDR3 has 19 amino acids. The germline V and J ends were trimmed by 2 bases and 1 base, with 23 bases remaining between them. Germline CDR1 and CDR2: SGHTA and FQGNSA. The CDR3 spells CASSLPMDRMAPFQETQYF. Written as DNA, the CDR3 is TGTGCCAGCAGCTTACCTATGGACAGAATGGCACCCTTCCAAGAGACCCAGTACTTC.

The gene calls are TRBV4-1 and TRBJ2-3, with D possibly called TRBD1 or TRBD2 (5 bases each). Trimming took 3 bases from V and 14 from J, leaving 12 bases between them. Germline V gene data show CDR1 as MGHRA and CDR2 as YSYEKL. The CDR3 is 11 residues long. The CDR3 sequence is CASSQGRGPYF. Here the CDR3 DNA reads TGCGCCAGCAGCCAGGGTCGGGGCCCGTATTTT.

The rearrangement joins TRBV5-6 to TRBJ1-1, with 8 bases fitting TRBD1. J gave up 6 bases and V 3 bases, and 10 bases lay outside the gene matches. Germline-derived CDR1 and CDR2 are SGHDT and YYEEEE. The CDR3 covers 15 residues. CDR3: CASSWGGQGMAEAFF. CDR3 in DNA: TGTGCCAGCAGCTGGGGAGGACAGGGAATGGCTGAAGCTTTCTTT.

The chain has TRBV27 and TRBJ1-1; 8 bases align to TRBD1. The germline V gene has CDR1 MNHEY and CDR2 SMNVEV (reference sequence). CDR3 length: 15 amino acids. The trim removed 5 bases at V and 4 bases at J, leaving 9 bases unmatched. This chain's CDR3 is CASSPDRGEGTEAFF. The CDR3 nucleotides are TGTGCCAGCAGTCCCGACAGGGGCGAGGGCACTGAAGCTTTCTTT.

The V call is TRBV5-1, the J call TRBJ2-3; D unresolved. Germline V gene data show CDR1 as SGHRS and CDR2 as YFSETQ. This CDR3 is built from 14 residues. Trimming pared 0 bases from V and 0 bases from J, leaving 5 bases between. The CDR3 DNA sequence: TGCGCCAGCAGCTTGGTTCAGAGCACAGATACGCAGTATTTT. As protein: CASSLVQSTDTQYF.

The V gene is TRBV29-1, the J gene TRBJ2-2; 8 bases fit TRBD1. The ends lost 2 bases at V and 6 bases at J; junction bases unmatched: 11. Germline CDR1 and CDR2: SQVTM and ANQGSEA. This CDR3 is built from 16 residues. CDR3 nucleotide sequence: TGCAGCGTTGAACCAGGGGGCAGTTCAGGGGCCGGGGAGCTGTTTTTT. It specifies CSVEPGGSSGAGELFF.

The V and J genes are TRBV5-1 and TRBJ1-5; 8 bases line up with TRBD1. V was pared by 8 bases and J by 7 bases, with 2 bases of the junction left unmatched. This CDR3 is 11 amino acids long. CDR1 is SGHRS and CDR2 is YFSETQ in the germline V gene. The CDR3 region has the DNA TGCGCCAGGGACAGGGTCCAGCCCCAGCATTTT. It specifies CARDRVQPQHF.

V usage is TRBV28 and J usage is TRBJ1-1; 7 nucleotides match TRBD1. This CDR3 is 13 amino acids long. V lost 5 bases to trimming and J lost 4 bases; unmatched junction nucleotides: 4. Germline CDR1 and CDR2: MDHEN and SYDVKM. CDR3 residues: CASSPRGPTEAFF. The CDR3 region has the DNA TGTGCCAGCAGTCCGAGGGGGCCCACTGAAGCTTTCTTT.

The V gene is TRBV5-1, the J gene TRBJ2-5, with D possibly TRBD1 on 6 matching bases. Germline loops: CDR1 SGHRS, CDR2 YFSETQ. The CDR3 has 12 amino acids. Trimming left V 8 bases short and J 5 bases short, with 13 bases between. The CDR3 is CASHTGYETQYF. Written as DNA, the CDR3 is TGCGCCAGTCACACAGGGTATGAGACCCAGTACTTC.

This chain links TRBV7-9 with TRBJ1-1; 8 bases are shared with TRBD1. V was clipped by 2 bases and J by 10 bases; unmatched bases: 15. The CDR3 is 16 residues long. The V gene's germline CDR1 is SEHNR and CDR2 FQNEAQ (reference sequence). CDR3 sequence reads: CASSLPIGQGLGRAFF. The CDR3 coding sequence is TGTGCCAGCAGCTTACCTATAGGACAGGGTCTAGGGCGAGCTTTCTTT.

The rearrangement uses TRBV5-7 and TRBJ2-7, with D possibly matching TRBD2 (6 bases). TRBV5-7 is an ORF, with its function uncertain. Trimming cost V 4 bases and J 3 bases, with 26 bases left between them. The CDR3 loop spans 18 amino acids. CDR3 DNA sequence: TGTGCCAGCAGCGCCGGGACTTCAAAGGCCCCTACTTGCTACGAGCAGTACTTC. This sequence encodes CASSAGTSKAPTCYEQYF.

The V call is TRBV27, the J call TRBJ2-7, with 10 bases matching TRBD1. Trimming at V came to 6 bases and at J to 3 bases, leaving 8 bases not matched to a gene. Germline lookup yields CDR1 MNHEY and CDR2 SMNVEV (reference sequence). This CDR3 is 15 amino acids long. CDR3 DNA sequence: TGTGCCAGCAGAGAGGGACAGGGGATATTCTACGAGCAGTACTTC. The encoded protein is CASREGQGIFYEQYF.

As concerns this clone: Different DNA sequences within this sample yield the same CDR3. The chain is built from TRBV9 and TRBJ2-1; D remains ambiguous. This CDR3 spans 13 amino acids. CDR1 SGDLS and CDR2 YYNGEE come from the germline V gene. Deletions cut 0 bases from V and 5 bases from J, with 6 bases between. For the CDR3, the DNA is TGTGCCAGCAGCGTAGGGAGCAACAATGAGCAGTTCTTC. As protein: CASSVGSNNEQFF.

There are many counts of this clone. J is TRBJ1-2 and V is TRBV5-3, with D possibly being TRBD1 (6 bases). TRBV5-3 qualifies as an ORF whose function is uncertain. CDR3 size: 17 residues. The V end lost 2 bases, the J end lost 2 bases, and 19 bases lay between the germline ends. The CDR3 sequence: CARSFLARDNANYGYTF. The DNA of the CDR3 is TGTGCCAGAAGCTTCTTGGCCAGGGACAACGCCAACTATGGCTACACCTTC.

V is TRBV30 and J is TRBJ2-7, with D perhaps matching TRBD1 (5 bases). Trimming pared 5 bases from V and 5 bases from J, leaving 10 bases between. The germline V gene has CDR1 GTSNPN and CDR2 SVGIG (reference sequence). The CDR3 consists of 11 residues. The CDR3 is CAWDEGDEQYF. The CDR3 DNA follows: TGTGCCTGGGATGAAGGGGACGAGCAGTACTTC.

This chain links TRBV7-2 with TRBJ2-3; the D is unclear. The CDR3 sequence is 14 residues long. CDR1 and CDR2 (germline): SGHTA, FQGNSA. The V gene lost 4 bases and the J gene lost 2 bases, with 10 bases spanning the gap. The CDR3 reads CASSSFKYTDTQYF. CDR3 sequence (DNA): TGTGCCAGCAGCTCCTTTAAGTACACAGATACGCAGTATTTT. The whole variable domain, filled in from reference TRBV7-2 and TRBJ2-3, reads GAGVSQSPSNKVTEKGKDVELRCDPISGHTALYWYRQSLGQGLEFLIYFQGNSAPDKSGLPSDRFSAERTGGSVSTLTIQRTQQEDSAVYLCASSSFKYTDTQYFGPGTRLTVL.

The chain has TRBV7-9 and TRBJ2-1; possible D gene TRBD1, 5 bases. The CDR3 has 16 amino acids. The germline V and J ends were trimmed by 5 bases and 0 bases, with 14 bases remaining between them. In germline, CDR1 is SEHNR, CDR2 FQNEAQ (reference sequence). In DNA form, the CDR3 reads TGTGCCAGCAGCCCTCTTTGGGGCAGCTCCTACAATGAGCAGTTCTTC. Its translation: CASSPLWGSSYNEQFF.

This clone was seen once. V usage is TRBV11-3 and J usage is TRBJ1-1; the D gene is possibly TRBD1 (5 bases). Trimming took off 1 base at V and 4 bases at J, with 10 bases between the two ends. Germline V gives CDR1 SGHNT, CDR2 YENEEA. CDR3 length equals 14 residues. CDR3 protein: CASSLAGGGTEAFF. The CDR3 nucleotides are TGTGCCAGCAGCTTAGCGGGGGGAGGCACTGAAGCTTTCTTT.

The chain joins TRBV9 to TRBJ2-7; 8 nucleotides agree with TRBD2. The length of the CDR3 is 16 residues. Germline V gene lookup returns CDR1 SGDLS and CDR2 YYNGEE. Unmatched junction bases numbered 13, after V lost 2 bases and J lost 6 bases. The CDR3, as DNA: TGTGCCAGCAGCGTTGGAGGAGCGGGAGCACTATCCGAGCAGTACTTC. It translates to CASSVGGAGALSEQYF.

The genes are TRBV9 and TRBJ2-2; maybe TRBD2 (6 bases). Germline values: CDR1 SGDLS, CDR2 YYNGEE. Trimming removed 3 bases at V and 4 bases at J, with 10 bases between. This CDR3 spans 14 amino acids. The CDR3 sequence is CASSEPSVTGELFF. CDR3 DNA: TGTGCCAGCAGCGAACCTAGCGTCACCGGGGAGCTGTTTTTT.

Comment on this clone: At one end the junction does not follow the germline gene, possibly because of a read error. The CDR3 DNA reads TGTGCTAGCAGCGTAGGACTAGCGGGAACCACAGATACGCAGTATTTT. Its translation is CASSVGLAGTTDTQYF. J is TRBJ2-3 and V is TRBV7-7; 12 nucleotides agree with TRBD2. This CDR3 is 16 amino acids long. Germline lookup yields CDR1 SSHAT and CDR2 FNYEAQ (reference sequence). Supplemented by reference TRBV7-7 and TRBJ2-3, the full variable domain reads GAGVSQSPRYKVTKRGQDVTLRCDPISSHATLYWYQQALGQGPEFLTYFNYEAQPDKSGLPSDRFSAERPEGSISTLTIQRTEQRDSAMYRCASSVGLAGTTDTQYFGPGTRLTVL.

As concerns this clone: Distinct nucleotide sequences in the sample also encode this CDR3. The rearrangement uses TRBV5-4 and TRBJ2-1, with 7 bases aligning to TRBD2. With 4 bases clipped from V and 4 bases from J, the junction kept 5 bases outside the gene matches. Germline V CDR1 and CDR2: SGHNT, YYREEE (reference sequence). The CDR3 length is 14 residues. This CDR3 reads CASSPGGSYNEQFF. The CDR3 DNA is TGTGCCAGCAGCCCCGGGGGGTCTTACAATGAGCAGTTCTTC.

The chain links TRBV7-2 to TRBJ2-3, with a possible D match to TRBD2 (6 bases). Between the trimmed V and J ends, which lost 3 bases and 1 base, there was a span of 14 bases. Germline CDR1 reads SGHTA; CDR2 reads FQGNSA. The CDR3 covers 16 residues. For the CDR3, the DNA is TGTGCCAGCAGCTTTCTTAGCGGAAGTGGCACAGATACGCAGTATTTT. The encoded protein is CASSFLSGSGTDTQYF.

As to this clone: Other DNA sequences in the sample encode the same CDR3. The V gene is TRBV29-1, the J gene TRBJ2-2; 7 nucleotides match TRBD2. The CDR3 contains 14 residues. Germline lookup yields CDR1 SQVTM and CDR2 ANQGSEA. V dropped 0 bases and J dropped 5; count of bases not matched to a gene: 3. The CDR3 reads CSVEDPGGTGELFF. The CDR3 bases are TGCAGCGTTGAAGATCCCGGGGGGACCGGGGAGCTGTTTTTT.

The chain carries TRBV9 and TRBJ1-1, with 7 bases lining up with TRBD1. The V segment lost 3 bases and the J segment 3 bases; nucleotides outside the gene matches: 8. Per the germline V gene, CDR1 is SGDLS and CDR2 is YYNGEE. The CDR3 runs to 15 residues. CDR3 nucleotides: TGTGCCAGCAGCGCCATACAGGGGCCAGACACTGAAGCTTTCTTT. Translating it yields CASSAIQGPDTEAFF.

The genes are TRBV5-6 and TRBJ2-7, with D perhaps matching TRBD1 (6 bases). Trimming stripped 6 bases from V and 3 bases from J, with 13 bases between. Per the germline V gene, CDR1 is SGHDT and CDR2 is YYEEEE. The CDR3 is made up of 13 amino acids. In nucleotides, the CDR3 is TGTGCCAGCACCCCACAGGGATTCTACGAGCAGTACTTC. Translating gives CASTPQGFYEQYF. Drawing the rest from reference TRBV5-6 and TRBJ2-7, the complete variable domain is DAGVTQSPTHLIKTRGQQVTLRCSPKSGHDTVSWYQQALGQGPQFIFQYYEEEERQRGNFPDRFSGHQFPNYSSELNVNALLLGDSALYLCASTPQGFYEQYFGPGTRLTVT.